This TCR beta chain comes out of a study of vaccination and CD4 T cells after COVID-19. Points on this clonotype: What it binds is not known.

The Oncomine TCR Beta short-read assay was applied to DNA of cultured CD4+ T cells. Each CDR3 protein gets one entry after TCRdb re-called the PCR reads with MiXCR. Here the sample spans about 15,000 distinct CDR3 sequences, less than 55% being singletons. The treatment was: approximately 9-day PBMC culture with coronavirus spike peptide pools or control peptides (ViraFEST assay). Both day 3 and day 7 involved replacing half of the medium with fresh IL-2 medium. V gave up 7 bases and J gave up 4 bases, with 20 bases separating them. CDR3 length: 15 residues. Germline lookup yields CDR1 MDHEN and CDR2 SYDVKM.

The chain employs TRBV28 and TRBJ2-7, with D perhaps assigned TRBD1 or TRBD2 (5 bases each). Sequenced input: CD4+ T cells from blood, cultured in vitro. This receptor was identified in a human donor who had recovered from COVID-19. In nucleotides, the CDR3 is TGTGCCAGCAATCCGAACCAGGGAGTTCGGTACGAGCAGTACTTC. Its protein is CASNPNQGVRYEQYF.